These T cell receptor beta chains were read from a single sample in a study of CD8 T cells in ankylosing spondylitis. TCRdb recomputed calls from the 5' RACE reads with MiXCR, one row per CDR3 protein. The sample shows about 400,000 distinct CDR3 sequences, 20% of them seen only once. Sequencing input: blood, either unsorted or a sorted T cell fraction (not recorded which). The receptors here all came from a male donor with ankylosing spondylitis or in good health (not recorded which). Both conserved end residues are part of each CDR3. The order of the fields is J gene, clone size, V gene, D gene, CDR3 protein, CDR3 DNA. A D gene is named only where the DNA matches it firmly. Clone sizes are given selectively: once, few, many, or a class where the clone is expanded.

>TRBJ2-1|many|TRBV6-5|TRBD1
CASSSPGQDYNEQFF
TGTGCCAGCAGTTCTCCGGGACAGGACTACAATGAGCAGTTCTTC
>TRBJ2-7|few|TRBV5-1|TRBD1
CASSLDFGTVTYEQYF
TGCGCCAGCAGCTTGGACTTCGGGACAGTGACCTACGAGCAGTACTTC
>TRBJ2-7|NA|TRBV7-9|TRBD1
CASSLVGTEHHEQYF
TGTGCCAGCAGCTTAGTGGGGACAGAACACCACGAGCAGTACTTC
>TRBJ1-1|many|TRBV10-2|NA
CASSPGQYANTEAFF
TGCGCCAGCAGTCCAGGACAGTACGCGAACACTGAAGCTTTCTTT
>TRBJ2-5|few|TRBV27|NA
CASSFGLGETQYF
TGTGCCAGCAGTTTCGGTTTGGGAGAGACCCAGTACTTC
>TRBJ2-1|few|TRBV12-3/TRBV12-4|TRBD2
CASSFASGGLEQFF
TGTGCCAGCAGTTTTGCTAGCGGGGGGCTTGAGCAGTTCTTC
>TRBJ1-2|few|TRBV2|NA
CATEGQNNYGYTF
TGTGCCACAGAAGGACAGAATAACTATGGCTACACCTTC
>TRBJ2-2|NA|TRBV7-9|NA
CASSTGGLNTGELFF
TGTGCCAGCAGCACCGGGGGACTCAACACCGGGGAGCTGTTTTTT
>TRBJ2-3|NA|TRBV4-1|TRBD1
CASSQVQGATDTQYF
TGCGCCAGCAGCCAAGTACAGGGGGCTACAGATACGCAGTATTTT
>TRBJ2-3|NA|TRBV29-1|NA
CSARGPWAPTTDTQYF
TGCAGCGCGAGGGGCCCGTGGGCGCCGACCACAGATACGCAGTATTTT
>TRBJ2-5|NA|TRBV6-2/TRBV6-3|NA
CASSADAGGETQYF
TGTGCCAGCAGTGCCGATGCGGGTGGAGAGACCCAGTACTTC
>TRBJ1-3|few|TRBV7-9|NA
CASRGSGNTIYF
TGTGCCAGCAGGGGATCTGGAAACACCATATATTTT
>TRBJ1-1|NA|TRBV29-1|TRBD1
CSVDGTGGGTEAFF
TGCAGCGTCGATGGGACAGGGGGAGGAACTGAAGCTTTCTTT
>TRBJ2-1|NA|TRBV15|NA
CATSRNGVTPGDEQFF
TGTGCCACCAGCAGAAACGGGGTGACCCCGGGGGATGAGCAGTTCTTC
>TRBJ2-3|few|TRBV7-3|TRBD2
CASSLKGTSGVTDLGSDTQYF
TGTGCCAGCAGCTTAAAAGGAACTAGCGGGGTCACAGATCTGGGGTCAGATACGCAGTATTTT
>TRBJ1-1|NA|TRBV27|NA
CASSLSRALNTEAFF
TGTGCCAGCAGTTTATCGAGGGCCCTGAACACTGAAGCTTTCTTT
>TRBJ2-5|NA|TRBV25-1|NA
CASSDLRDGQETQYF
TGTGCCAGCAGTGACCTAAGGGACGGTCAAGAGACCCAGTACTTC
>TRBJ2-5|NA|TRBV12-3/TRBV12-4|NA
CASSPLPGSQETQYF
TGTGCCAGCAGTCCCCTCCCAGGGTCCCAAGAGACCCAGTACTTC
>TRBJ2-3|NA|TRBV7-9|NA
CASSLARGDLSTDTQYF
TGTGCCAGCAGCTTAGCGAGGGGGGACCTTAGCACAGATACGCAGTATTTT
>TRBJ2-1|NA|TRBV7-9|NA
CASSPLGGEQFF
TGTGCCAGCAGCCCCCTGGGTGGGGAGCAGTTCTTC
>TRBJ2-7|few|TRBV12-3/TRBV12-4|NA
CASKLAFMEQYF
TGTGCCAGCAAACTAGCATTCATGGAGCAGTACTTC
>TRBJ2-5|NA|TRBV5-5|NA
CASSPWTVKKTQYF
TGTGCCAGCAGCCCTTGGACAGTCAAGAAAACCCAGTACTTC
>TRBJ2-5|few|TRBV12-3/TRBV12-4|NA
CASSLSQETQYF
TGTGCCAGCAGTTTAAGCCAAGAGACCCAGTACTTC
>TRBJ2-7|few|TRBV10-3|TRBD2
CAISDPGLGNEQYF
TGTGCCATCAGTGACCCGGGACTAGGGAACGAGCAGTACTTC
>TRBJ2-3|NA|TRBV5-6|TRBD2
CASTLGTSGDDTQYF
TGTGCCAGCACACTGGGGACTAGCGGGGATGATACGCAGTATTTT
>TRBJ2-1|NA|TRBV4-1|NA
CASSPIDGGYEQFF
TGCGCCAGCAGCCCGATAGATGGGGGGTATGAGCAGTTCTTC
>TRBJ2-2|many|TRBV9|NA
CASSVSTGELFF
TGTGCCAGCAGCGTCAGTACCGGGGAGCTGTTTTTT
>TRBJ2-1|NA|TRBV29-1|NA
CSVENQGPGQFF
TGCAGCGTTGAAAATCAGGGGCCCGGGCAGTTCTTC
>TRBJ2-1|few|TRBV4-1|NA
CASSQELADKYNEQFF
TGCGCCAGCAGCCAAGAGTTAGCGGACAAATACAATGAGCAGTTCTTC
>TRBJ1-1|few|TRBV11-2|TRBD1
CASSTGTGDGAFF
TGTGCCAGCAGCACCGGGACAGGGGATGGAGCTTTCTTT
>TRBJ1-2|NA|TRBV29-1|NA
CSVEPQGPNGYTF
TGCAGCGTTGAGCCCCAGGGGCCAAATGGCTACACCTTC
>TRBJ1-1|NA|TRBV20-1|TRBD1
CSAALQGANTEAFF
TGCAGTGCAGCCCTACAGGGGGCGAACACTGAAGCTTTCTTT
>TRBJ2-1|NA|TRBV7-9|NA
CASSLAPRTVTNNEQFF
TGTGCCAGCAGCCTAGCCCCGCGGACAGTTACCAACAATGAGCAGTTCTTC
>TRBJ1-5|NA|TRBV12-3/TRBV12-4|NA
CASGEYSNQPQHF
TGTGCCAGTGGGGAATATAGCAATCAGCCCCAGCATTTT
>TRBJ2-1|few|TRBV12-3/TRBV12-4|NA
CASSPDRGDSSYNEQFF
TGTGCCAGCAGTCCGGATCGTGGCGACAGCTCCTACAATGAGCAGTTCTTC
>TRBJ2-3|many|TRBV9|NA
CASSVGGQTNGDTQYF
TGTGCCAGCAGCGTGGGAGGACAGACGAACGGGGATACGCAGTATTTT
>TRBJ2-7|NA|TRBV7-9|TRBD1
CASSSTGGLDEQYF
TGTGCCAGCAGCTCGACAGGGGGCCTCGACGAGCAGTACTTC
>TRBJ2-7|few|TRBV20-1|NA
CSARDPTASSYEQYF
TGCAGTGCTAGAGATCCGACAGCGAGCTCCTACGAGCAGTACTTC
>TRBJ2-7|few|TRBV11-2|NA
CASSFGAGGNYEQYF
TGTGCCAGCAGCTTTGGTGCTGGGGGGAACTACGAGCAGTACTTC
>TRBJ1-1|NA|TRBV6-5|NA
CASSLPYGEAFF
TGTGCCAGCAGTTTACCGTACGGTGAAGCTTTCTTT
>TRBJ2-1|NA|TRBV7-9|NA
CASSLAAGSRDEQFF
TGTGCCAGCAGCTTAGCGGCAGGGTCCCGCGATGAGCAGTTCTTC
>TRBJ2-2|few|TRBV20-1|NA
CSAIPGPAKNTGELFF
TGCAGTGCTATCCCCGGCCCAGCTAAGAATACCGGGGAGCTGTTTTTT
>TRBJ2-5|few|TRBV18|TRBD1
CASSTRDRDETQYF
TGTGCCAGCTCAACCCGGGACAGGGATGAGACCCAGTACTTC
>TRBJ2-1|NA|TRBV28|NA
CASSLEGRIGDEQFF
TGTGCCAGCAGTTTAGAAGGGCGCATCGGGGATGAGCAGTTCTTC
>TRBJ2-7|NA|TRBV7-9|NA
CASSFSLRIYEQYF
TGTGCCAGCAGCTTTTCGCTAAGGATCTACGAGCAGTACTTC
>TRBJ2-7|NA|TRBV3-1|NA
CASSQVQGPYEQYF
TGTGCCAGCAGCCAAGTACAGGGCCCATACGAGCAGTACTTC
>TRBJ2-2|few|TRBV12-3/TRBV12-4|NA
CASTLGGGFADGELFF
TGTGCCAGCACTCTAGGAGGGGGGTTCGCTGACGGGGAGCTGTTTTTT
>TRBJ2-4|many|TRBV12-3/TRBV12-4|NA
CASSPPLIGDAKNIQYF
TGTGCCAGCAGTCCGCCTTTGATAGGGGACGCCAAAAACATTCAGTACTTC
>TRBJ2-5|few|TRBV4-1|NA
CASSQERDSLSETQYF
TGCGCCAGCAGCCAGGAACGGGACTCACTTTCGGAGACCCAGTACTTC